This T cell receptor (beta chain) was sequenced during a study of blood T cell repertoires in COVID-19. On the study more broadly: The United States, Italy and Spain supplied acute and convalescent COVID-19 samples. PBMCs, B-cell-depleted T cells, or T cells provided the cDNA or gDNA that made up the material.

Germline CDR1 and CDR2: MNHEY and SMNVEV (reference sequence). The V segment lost 11 bases and the J segment 5 bases; nucleotides outside the gene matches: 7. The CDR3 extends over 15 amino acids. Per the study methods: Amplification of reference gene primers was used by the study to estimate nucleated cell counts. Assay: immunoSEQ multiplex PCR; the TCRdb copy retains only in-frame clones and omits some. V, J and clone size are taken as reported in that table, and D and trimming were inferred from the DNA itself. The sample lists around 150,000 clones, about 82% seen once, with more than 3.5% in the top ten.

V and J are TRBV27 and TRBJ2-1, with 15 bases aligning to TRBD2. This clonotype was obtained from an elderly woman with active or convalescent COVID-19. Sequencing was done on a sample of peripheral blood. The CDR3 loop reads CAARGLAGGDNEQFF. In nucleotides, the CDR3 is TGTGCCGCCAGGGGACTAGCGGGGGGTGACAATGAGCAGTTCTTC.